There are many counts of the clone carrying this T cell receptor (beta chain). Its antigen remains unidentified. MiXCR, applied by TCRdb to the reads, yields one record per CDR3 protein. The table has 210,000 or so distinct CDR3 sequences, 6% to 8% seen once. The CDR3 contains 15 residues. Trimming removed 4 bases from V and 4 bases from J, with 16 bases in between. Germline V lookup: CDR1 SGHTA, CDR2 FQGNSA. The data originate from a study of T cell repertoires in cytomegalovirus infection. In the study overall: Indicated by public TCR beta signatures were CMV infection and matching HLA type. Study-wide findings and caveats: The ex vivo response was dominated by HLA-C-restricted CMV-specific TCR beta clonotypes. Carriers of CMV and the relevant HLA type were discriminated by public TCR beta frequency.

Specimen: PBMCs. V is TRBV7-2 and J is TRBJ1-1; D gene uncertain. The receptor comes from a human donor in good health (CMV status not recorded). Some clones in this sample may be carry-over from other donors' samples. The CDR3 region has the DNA TGTGCCAGCAGCTCCCGGGTAGGAGGGAGCACTGAAGCTTTCTTT. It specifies CASSSRVGGSTEAFF.